This T cell receptor beta chain appears in the sequencing data of a study of shared clonotypes between healthy human individuals. Study details: CD4 naive cells filled three plates per donor, CD4 memory three, CD8 naive two and CD8 memory one.

At a deep level, the assay was run. Clones were sequenced by immunoSEQ multiplex PCR, and TCRdb holds only the in-frame ones, with some missing. The table lists roughly 2 million clones, roughly 94% of them singletons. This clone has only one observation. The receptor comes from a man aged 18-30 years in good health. Sequenced sample: naive CD4+ T cells sorted from blood. The subset denotes: CD45RA+ positively selected.

The DNA for the CDR3 is TGTGCCAGCAGCTTTACAGGGGGAGACAACTATGGCTACACCTTC. Protein product: CASSFTGGDNYGYTF. This rearrangement joins TRBV5-4 to TRBJ1-2; 8 bases line up with TRBD1. Trimming removed 2 bases from V and 2 bases from J; junction bases left unmatched: 5. CDR1 is SGHNT, CDR2 YYREEE, per germline (reference sequence). There are 15 residues in the CDR3.